These 31 T cell receptor beta chains came from one sample sequenced in a study of T cells after yellow fever vaccination. TCRdb fed the 5' RACE reads into MiXCR, producing one record per CDR3 protein. The sample shows 500,000 to 650,000 distinct CDR3 sequences, less than 15% of them seen only once. The sequencing here drew on PBMCs, taken on the day of the yellow fever booster vaccination. These receptors originate from a man aged 30 to 45 who received the YFV17D yellow fever vaccine.

The rearrangement uses TRBV11-2 and TRBJ2-1, with D unclear. V was pared by 7 bases and J by 0 bases, with 10 bases between. The length of the CDR3 is 14 residues. CDR1 is SGHAT, CDR2 FQNNGV, per germline. The CDR3 nucleotides are TGTGCCAGCACCTACTTGTGCTCCTACAATGAGCAGTTCTTC. Translated, it gives CASTYLCSYNEQFF. Together with reference TRBV11-2 and TRBJ2-1, the CDR3 gives the full variable domain: EAGVAQSPRYKIIEKRQSVAFWCNPISGHATLYWYQQILGQGPKLLIQFQNNGVVDDSQLPKDRFSAERLKGVDSTLKIQPAKLEDSAVYLCASTYLCSYNEQFFGPGTRLTVL.

This clonotype was found a few times. This chain links TRBV5-1 with TRBJ2-1; D is uncertain. Germline CDR1 reads SGHRS; CDR2 reads YFSETQ. The CDR3 has 15 amino acids. The V and J ends lost 3 bases and 0 bases respectively, with 10 bases between them. The CDR3 sequence is CASSSDASSYNEQFF. The CDR3 DNA follows: TGCGCCAGCAGCTCGGACGCGAGCTCCTACAATGAGCAGTTCTTC.

The chain is built from TRBV5-5 and TRBJ1-6; D might be TRBD1 (6 bases). Germline V gives CDR1 SGHKS, CDR2 YYEKEE (reference sequence). The germline V and J ends were trimmed by 3 bases and 8 bases, with 15 bases remaining between them. This CDR3 comprises 15 residues. The CDR3, as DNA: TGTGCCAGCAGCTGGGGTAGGGACACTTATTCACCCCTCCACTTT. As protein: CASSWGRDTYSPLHF.

This clonotype occurred a few times. The chain joins TRBV30 to TRBJ2-7; a possible D gene is TRBD2 (6 bases). Deletions cut 5 bases from V and 1 base from J, with 9 bases between. The CDR3 sequence is 12 residues long. Germline V lookup: CDR1 GTSNPN, CDR2 SVGIG (reference sequence). The CDR3 bases are TGTGCCTGGGCGGGAATATCCTACGAGCAGTACTTC. Amino acids: CAWAGISYEQYF. Supplemented by reference TRBV30 and TRBJ2-7, the full variable domain reads SQTIHQWPATLVQPVGSPLSLECTVEGTSNPNLYWYRQAAGRGLQLLFYSVGIGQISSEVPQNLSASRPQDRQFILSSKKLLLSDSGFYLCAWAGISYEQYFGPGTRLTVT.

This clonotype was detected only a few times. V usage is TRBV28 and J usage is TRBJ2-5, with 10 bases fitting TRBD1. V was clipped by 8 bases and J by 5 bases; unmatched bases: 8. Per germline, CDR1 MDHEN and CDR2 SYDVKM. This CDR3 contains 14 residues. CDR3 region: CASWGTGASETQYF. CDR3 DNA: TGTGCCAGCTGGGGGACAGGGGCTTCCGAGACCCAGTACTTC.

This rearrangement joins TRBV5-1 to TRBJ2-5; the match to TRBD1 covers 7 bases. The CDR3 covers 15 residues. After removal of 4 bases from V and 5 bases from J, the junction contained 11 bases not matched to a gene. The germline V gene encodes CDR1 SGHRS and CDR2 YFSETQ. The CDR3 sequence: CASSGTATGRETQYF. In DNA, the CDR3 is TGCGCCAGCAGCGGGACAGCAACGGGAAGGGAGACCCAGTACTTC.

There are a few counts of this clonotype. This chain uses TRBV20-1 with TRBJ2-2, with 11 bases fitting TRBD2. J gave up 7 bases and V 0 bases, and 4 bases lay outside the gene matches. Germline V gene sequence: CDR1 DFQATT, CDR2 SNEGSKA (reference sequence). The CDR3 totals 15 residues. CDR3 DNA: TGCAGTGCTAGAGAACTAGCGGGAGTTCACGGGGAGCTGTTTTTT. This sequence encodes CSARELAGVHGELFF.

This chain uses TRBV20-1 with TRBJ1-5; D ambiguous. The V gene lost 3 bases and the J gene lost 7 bases, with 13 bases spanning the gap. The CDR3 runs 13 residues. Per germline, CDR1 DFQATT and CDR2 SNEGSKA (reference sequence). CDR3 amino acids: CSASPAGNQPQHF. For the CDR3, the DNA is TGCAGTGCTAGTCCAGCGGGGAACCAGCCCCAGCATTTT.

V usage is TRBV7-2 and J usage is TRBJ2-6; 8 bases match TRBD1. Per the germline V gene, CDR1 is SGHTA and CDR2 is FQGNSA. The CDR3 sequence is 14 residues long. V was clipped by 10 bases and J by 2 bases; unmatched bases: 4. The CDR3 loop reads CANPDRAGANVLTF. The CDR3 DNA follows: TGTGCCAACCCGGACAGGGCTGGGGCCAACGTCCTGACTTTC.

The rearrangement uses TRBV7-2 and TRBJ1-5, with no clear D. V lost 5 bases and J 6 bases, leaving 14 bases between the germline ends. In germline, CDR1 is SGHTA, CDR2 FQGNSA. This CDR3 contains 14 residues. In DNA form, the CDR3 reads TGTGCCAGCAGCCCCAGAGGGCTCAGTCAGCCCCAGCATTTT. Encoded protein: CASSPRGLSQPQHF. Filled out from reference TRBV7-2 and TRBJ1-5, the complete variable domain reads GAGVSQSPSNKVTEKGKDVELRCDPISGHTALYWYRQSLGQGLEFLIYFQGNSAPDKSGLPSDRFSAERTGGSVSTLTIQRTQQEDSAVYLCASSPRGLSQPQHFGDGTRLSIL.

The V call is TRBV18, the J call TRBJ2-7, with 10 bases lining up with TRBD2. Trimming at V came to 3 bases and at J to 7 bases, leaving 9 bases not matched to a gene. The CDR3 totals 15 residues. Germline CDR1 reads KGHSH; CDR2 reads LQKENI. The CDR3 loop is CASSPGLATGVEQYF. CDR3 DNA sequence: TGTGCCAGCTCACCGGGACTAGCGACGGGAGTAGAGCAGTACTTC.

The V call is TRBV11-3, the J call TRBJ2-1; the D gene is possibly TRBD1 (6 bases). Germline CDR1 reads SGHNT; CDR2 reads YENEEA. The V end lost 5 bases, the J end lost 12 bases, and 17 bases lay between the germline ends. The CDR3 has 13 amino acids. The CDR3 sequence is CASSRETAGVQFF. CDR3 coding DNA: TGTGCCAGCAGCCGTGAGACTGCAGGGGTGCAGTTCTTC.

This clonotype was detected ten times or more. The V call is TRBV6-4, the J call TRBJ2-2; D remains unclear. Trimming left V 2 bases short and J 4 bases short, with 5 bases between. The germline V gene has CDR1 MRHNA and CDR2 SNTAGT. The CDR3 runs 13 residues. The CDR3 sequence: CASSDRATGELFF. CDR3 bases: TGTGCCAGCAGTGACAGGGCCACCGGGGAGCTGTTTTTT.

This chain joins TRBV10-3 and TRBJ2-7; weak D call: TRBD1 (5 bases). The CDR3 sequence is 16 residues long. Looked up from germline, CDR1 is ENHRY and CDR2 is SYGVKD. V shed 0 bases and J shed 9 bases, with 21 bases lying between them. The CDR3: CAISESGLQALTPQYF. CDR3 bases: TGTGCCATCAGTGAGTCGGGTTTACAGGCCTTAACACCGCAGTACTTC.

The CDR3 nucleotides read TGTGCCAGCAGTTTTCAGCCAGTAAATAATTCACCCCTCCACTTT. It codes for CASSFQPVNNSPLHF. The chain couples TRBV28 to TRBJ1-6; no clear D gene. CDR3 length: 15 amino acids. Per the germline V gene, CDR1 is MDHEN and CDR2 is SYDVKM. Trimming left V 3 bases short and J 5 bases short, with 11 bases between.

This chain joins TRBV5-1 and TRBJ2-5, with 11 positions matching TRBD2. The V segment lost 1 base and the J segment 4 bases; nucleotides outside the gene matches: 6. The CDR3 covers 16 residues. The germline CDR1 and CDR2 sequences are SGHRS and YFSETQ. CDR3 bases: TGCGCCAGCAGCTTGCTAGCGGGAGGAATAGGAGAGACCCAGTACTTC. Protein sequence: CASSLLAGGIGETQYF.

The chain carries TRBV19 and TRBJ2-6; D is unclear. The CDR3 consists of 15 residues. V was trimmed by 9 bases and J by 4 bases, leaving 16 bases between them. Germline loops: CDR1 LNHDA, CDR2 SQIVND (reference sequence). This chain's CDR3 is CASAAPREGANVLTF. The CDR3 region has the DNA TGTGCCAGCGCCGCCCCCCGTGAGGGGGCCAACGTCCTGACTTTC.

This clonotype has just a few counts. J is TRBJ2-7 and V is TRBV20-1; 8 nucleotides align to TRBD1. V dropped 5 bases and J dropped 2; count of bases not matched to a gene: 2. Looked up from germline, CDR1 is DFQATT and CDR2 is SNEGSKA (reference sequence). This CDR3 comprises 12 residues. The DNA for the CDR3 is TGCAGTGCTGACAGGGGACCCTACGAGCAGTACTTC. Translation: CSADRGPYEQYF.

Concerning this clonotype: At one boundary the junction diverges from the germline segment, which might be a read error. The V gene is TRBV20-1, the J gene TRBJ1-5; a weak D match, TRBD1 (6 bases). This CDR3 spans 15 amino acids. CDR1 is DFQATT, CDR2 SNEGSKA, per germline (reference sequence). CDR3 sequence reads: CCARGGAVRGQPQHF. CDR3 DNA sequence: TGCTGTGCTAGGGGGGGGGCGGTGCGGGGTCAGCCCCAGCATTTT.

This chain uses TRBV20-1 with TRBJ2-3; TRBD1 might be the D (5 bases). The CDR3 runs to 14 residues. Between the trimmed V and J ends, which lost 3 bases and 2 bases, there was a span of 12 bases. CDR1 and CDR2 (germline): DFQATT, SNEGSKA (reference sequence). CDR3 residues: CSASLSTATDTQYF. The CDR3 nucleotides read TGCAGTGCTAGCCTCTCGACAGCCACAGATACGCAGTATTTT.

V is TRBV4-2 and J is TRBJ2-5, with 8 bases fitting TRBD1. CDR3 length equals 17 residues. CDR1 and CDR2 (germline): LGHNA, YNFKEQ. V trimming: 0 bases; J trimming: 5 bases; junction bases outside the gene matches: 11. The CDR3 spells CASSQDLGQGTQETQYF. In DNA form, the CDR3 reads TGTGCCAGCAGCCAAGATCTAGGACAGGGCACCCAGGAGACCCAGTACTTC.

The V call is TRBV20-1, the J call TRBJ2-1; 9 positions match TRBD1. Germline V lookup: CDR1 DFQATT, CDR2 SNEGSKA (reference sequence). The junction had 12 bases not matched to a gene; V was cut back by 6 bases and J by 6 bases. The CDR3 runs 15 residues. The CDR3 region has the DNA TGCAGTGCCCTTACCGGGACAGGGCCATCCAATGAGCAGTTCTTC. Its protein is CSALTGTGPSNEQFF.

This chain links TRBV5-6 with TRBJ2-7; no definite D call. With 4 bases removed from V and 6 bases from J, the gap between germline ends came to 17 bases. This CDR3 has 14 amino acids. Germline loops: CDR1 SGHDT, CDR2 YYEEEE. CDR3 region: CASSPAGRSGEQYF. DNA of the CDR3: TGTGCCAGCAGCCCGGCCGGACGGTCGGGCGAGCAGTACTTC.

The chain uses TRBV30 and TRBJ2-1; TRBD2 matches 12 bases. Looked up from germline, CDR1 is GTSNPN and CDR2 is SVGIG (reference sequence). CDR3 length: 14 residues. Unmatched junction bases numbered 6, after V lost 3 bases and J lost 9 bases. The CDR3 nucleotides are TGTGCCTGGAGCCCTGGGACTAGCGGGCGTGAGCAGTTCTTC. Translation gives CAWSPGTSGREQFF.

The V and J genes are TRBV9 and TRBJ2-7; 10 bases map to TRBD1. The J segment lost 5 bases and the V segment lost 0 bases, leaving 8 bases of the junction unmatched. Germline CDR1 and CDR2: SGDLS and YYNGEE. CDR3 length: 16 residues. CDR3 in amino acids: CASSVGPRQGANEQYF. The DNA for the CDR3 is TGTGCCAGCAGCGTAGGCCCCCGACAGGGGGCCAACGAGCAGTACTTC.

J is TRBJ2-1 and V is TRBV12-3 or TRBV12-4, with 8 bases lining up with TRBD2. After removal of 6 bases from V and 5 bases from J, the junction contained 3 bases not matched to a gene. The CDR3 totals 13 residues. The CDR3: CASRTSAHNEQFF. CDR3 nucleotide sequence: TGTGCCAGCAGGACTAGCGCCCACAATGAGCAGTTCTTC.

The chain uses TRBV7-3 and TRBJ2-5; D tentatively reads TRBD1 or TRBD2 (6 bases each). From germline, CDR1 is SGHTA and CDR2 FQGTGA. V was trimmed by 3 bases and J by 2 bases, leaving 10 bases between them. The CDR3 is made up of 14 amino acids. CDR3 residues: CASSLGGWQETQYF. The CDR3 DNA reads TGTGCCAGCAGCTTGGGGGGCTGGCAAGAGACCCAGTACTTC.

This clonotype was recorded many times. The gene calls are TRBV7-9 and TRBJ2-1, with a possible D match to TRBD2 (6 bases). The CDR3 consists of 15 residues. V lost 1 base and J lost 2, with 9 bases in between. CDR1 is SEHNR and CDR2 is FQNEAQ in the germline V gene (reference sequence). CDR3 residues: CASSLEGGAYNEQFF. The CDR3 DNA follows: TGTGCCAGCAGCTTAGAAGGCGGGGCCTACAATGAGCAGTTCTTC.

This clonotype has only a few counts. V usage is TRBV20-1 and J usage is TRBJ2-2; a weak D match, TRBD1 (6 bases). Between the trimmed V and J ends, which lost 6 bases and 4 bases, there was a span of 9 bases. This CDR3 spans 12 amino acids. Germline V CDR1 and CDR2: DFQATT, SNEGSKA (reference sequence). CDR3 in DNA: TGCAGTGCCGTACAGGGCACCGGGGAGCTGTTTTTT. Translated, it gives CSAVQGTGELFF.

Worth noting for this clonotype: The CDR3 does not close with the conserved phenylalanine or tryptophan, likely indicating a read error. No DNA is shown, since the ends of the CDR3 on it are uncertain; the CDR3 is the one TCRdb lists. This chain connects TRBV7-2 to TRBJ2-7; whether TRBD2, the table's D call, matches the DNA was not checked. From germline, CDR1 is SGHTA and CDR2 FQGNSA. The CDR3 numbers 12 amino acids, ends counted. This CDR3 is CASSPRMARMVT.

In this sample, this clonotype turned up a few times. V is TRBV3-1 and J is TRBJ2-3; D perhaps matches TRBD2 (6 bases). CDR3 size: 13 residues. Germline CDR1 and CDR2: LGHDT and YNNKEL (reference sequence). The V and J ends lost 2 bases and 6 bases respectively, with 9 bases between them. The CDR3 region is CASSQRGGDTQYF. CDR3 sequence (DNA): TGTGCCAGCAGCCAAAGGGGAGGCGATACGCAGTATTTT.